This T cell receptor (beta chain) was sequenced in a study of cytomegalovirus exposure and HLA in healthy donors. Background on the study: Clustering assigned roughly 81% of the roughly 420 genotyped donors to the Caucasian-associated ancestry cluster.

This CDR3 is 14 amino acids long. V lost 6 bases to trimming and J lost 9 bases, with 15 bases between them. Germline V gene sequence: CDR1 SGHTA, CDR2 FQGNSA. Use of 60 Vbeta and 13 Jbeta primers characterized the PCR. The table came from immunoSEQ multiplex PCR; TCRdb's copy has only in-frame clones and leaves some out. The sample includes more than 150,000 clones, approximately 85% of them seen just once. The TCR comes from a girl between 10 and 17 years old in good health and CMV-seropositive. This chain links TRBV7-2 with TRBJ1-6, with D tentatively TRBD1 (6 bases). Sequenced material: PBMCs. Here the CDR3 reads CASRLGQGSSPLHF. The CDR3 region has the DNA TGTGCCAGCAGGCTAGGGCAGGGGAGTTCACCCCTCCACTTT.